Each of the 27 T cell receptor beta chains below was sequenced from the same sample in a study of glioma-infiltrating T cells after dendritic cell vaccination. The time point was: after dendritic cell vaccination, including at tumor progression/relapse. TCRdb's copy holds only in-frame clones and misses some; the assay was immunoSEQ multiplex PCR. The sample lists about 65,000 clones, about 89% seen once, with around 10% in the top ten. This specimen consisted of blood, obtained after dendritic cell vaccination. These receptors all stem from a human donor with glioblastoma.

V is TRBV30 and J is TRBJ2-6; TRBD2 might be the D (5 bases). CDR3 length: 14 residues. Trimming took 1 base from V and 3 from J, leaving 7 bases between them. The germline V gene encodes CDR1 GTSNPN and CDR2 SVGIG (reference sequence). The CDR3 nucleotides are TGTGCCTGGAGTGGAGGGAGTGGGGCCAACGTCCTGACTTTC. It yields the protein CAWSGGSGANVLTF.

This clone was counted a single time. This chain uses TRBV29-1 with TRBJ2-7, with D perhaps matching TRBD1 (6 bases). V was pared by 7 bases and J by 3 bases, with 7 bases between. The CDR3 consists of 10 residues. Germline V gene data show CDR1 as SQVTM and CDR2 as ANQGSEA. The chain's CDR3 is CSARGYEQYF. The CDR3 DNA reads as TGCAGCGCCAGGGGCTACGAGCAGTACTTC.

This clone was seen only a few times. The CDR3 nucleotides are TGTGCCAGCAGCTTAGAGGGAGGGAATTCACCCCTCCACTTT. Its protein product is CASSLEGGNSPLHF. This chain connects TRBV11-3 to TRBJ1-6; D not resolved. The CDR3 length is 14 residues. Germline CDR1 SGHNT, CDR2 YENEEA. V shed 0 bases and J shed 7 bases, with 7 bases lying between them.

This chain joins TRBV5-6 and TRBJ2-3; a weak D match, TRBD1 (5 bases). This CDR3 region has 16 residues. Trimming took 6 bases from V and 2 from J, leaving 19 bases between them. In germline, CDR1 is SGHDT, CDR2 YYEEEE. The CDR3, as DNA: TGTGCCAGCAATTCGGTCGAGGACACCTACACAGATACGCAGTATTTT. As protein: CASNSVEDTYTDTQYF.

This clone occurred a few times. The chain is built from TRBV9 and TRBJ2-2; TRBD1 aligns across 9 bases. The CDR3 runs 14 residues. The trim removed 3 bases at V and 4 bases at J, leaving 1 base unmatched. Germline V gene sequence: CDR1 SGDLS, CDR2 YYNGEE. The CDR3 DNA reads as TGTGCCAGCAGCGGACAGGGGGGCACCGGGGAGCTGTTTTTT. Translating it yields CASSGQGGTGELFF.

The chain's CDR3 is CASRRQGSFVGTDTQYF. CDR3 DNA sequence: TGTGCCAGCAGGCGACAGGGGTCGTTTGTTGGCACAGATACGCAGTATTTT. The chain recombines TRBV27 with TRBJ2-3; 8 bases align to TRBD1. The germline V gene has CDR1 MNHEY and CDR2 SMNVEV (reference sequence). The CDR3 loop spans 17 amino acids. The V segment lost 6 bases and the J segment 1 base; nucleotides outside the gene matches: 12.

V gene TRBV27 combines with J gene TRBJ1-2; 8 nucleotides match TRBD1. CDR1 and CDR2 (germline): MNHEY, SMNVEV (reference sequence). CDR3 length: 13 residues. V shed 6 bases and J 5 bases; nucleotides not matched to a gene: 5. The CDR3 DNA reads TGTGCCAGCAGAGAGACAGGGGAATATGGCTACACCTTC. Translation: CASRETGEYGYTF.

The CDR3 loop reads CASITGSGGSSYNEQFF. Written as DNA, the CDR3 is TGTGCCAGCATCACTGGGAGCGGGGGTAGCTCCTACAATGAGCAGTTCTTC. The chain joins TRBV28 to TRBJ2-1; the match to TRBD2 covers 8 bases. CDR1 is MDHEN and CDR2 is SYDVKM in the germline V gene. This CDR3 is built from 17 residues. Losses at the gene ends were 7 bases for V and 0 bases for J; bases not matched to a gene: 11.

The chain has TRBV9 and TRBJ2-1, with D uncertain. CDR3 length equals 13 residues. Germline CDR1 SGDLS, CDR2 YYNGEE. V lost 0 bases and J lost 10, with 11 bases in between. CDR3 sequence (DNA): TGTGCCAGCAGCGTAGAGAGGTCAGAAGAGCAGTTCTTC. Its protein is CASSVERSEEQFF.

In its sample, this clone was seen a few times. The V call is TRBV7-2, the J call TRBJ2-5; 10 nucleotides agree with TRBD2. The germline gives CDR1 SGHTA, CDR2 FQGNSA. With V trimmed by 2 bases and J by 5 bases, 8 bases remained unmatched. The CDR3 length is 16 residues. CDR3 coding DNA: TGTGCCAGCAGCTTATTAAGCGGGAGGGCGGAGGAGACCCAGTACTTC. Protein sequence: CASSLLSGRAEETQYF.

This clone was seen a single time. The chain carries TRBV10-3 and TRBJ2-7; no definite D call. V was pared by 10 bases and J by 3 bases, with 13 bases between. In germline, CDR1 is ENHRY, CDR2 SYGVKD. The CDR3 extends over 12 amino acids. CDR3 DNA: TGTGCCACCCGTTACCCCGGCTACGAGCAGTACTTC. Protein product: CATRYPGYEQYF.

The chain is built from TRBV11-2 and TRBJ2-5; D not certain. The germline V gene encodes CDR1 SGHAT and CDR2 FQNNGV. V shed 11 bases and J shed 0 bases, with 7 bases lying between them. This CDR3 is 11 amino acids long. Written as DNA, the CDR3 is TGTGCCTGTGGGCACCAAGAGACCCAGTACTTC. Protein product: CACGHQETQYF. Drawing the rest from reference TRBV11-2 and TRBJ2-5, the complete variable domain is EAGVAQSPRYKIIEKRQSVAFWCNPISGHATLYWYQQILGQGPKLLIQFQNNGVVDDSQLPKDRFSAERLKGVDSTLKIQPAKLEDSAVYLCACGHQETQYFGPGTRLLVL.

The chain recombines TRBV2 with TRBJ2-3; TRBD2 agrees at 8 bases. The V gene's germline CDR1 is SNHLY and CDR2 FYNNEI. The CDR3 has 16 amino acids. With V trimmed by 8 bases and J by 0 bases, 10 bases remained unmatched. CDR3 bases: TGTGCCAGCCTCGCCACTAGCGGAGCTAGCACAGATACGCAGTATTTT. Translated: CASLATSGASTDTQYF.

The chain links TRBV18 to TRBJ1-1; D perhaps matches TRBD1 (5 bases). V was pared by 1 base and J by 8 bases, with 5 bases between. Per germline, CDR1 KGHSH and CDR2 LQKENI. The CDR3 is 11 residues long. In DNA, the CDR3 is TGTGCCAGCTCACCACAGGGGGAAGCTTTCTTT. Translated: CASSPQGEAFF.

The gene calls are TRBV4-1 and TRBJ1-4; D perhaps matches TRBD1 (6 bases). The CDR3 has 19 amino acids. CDR1 is MGHRA and CDR2 is YSYEKL in the germline V gene. Trimming shortened V by 3 bases and J by 0 bases, and 20 bases separated the two germline ends. CDR3 nucleotide sequence: TGCGCCAGCAGCCATAGGTACGGACAGCTCACTACAACTAATGAAAAACTGTTTTTT. It codes for CASSHRYGQLTTTNEKLFF.

The V gene is TRBV11-2, the J gene TRBJ2-1, with a weak D call TRBD2 (6 bases). V lost 5 bases to trimming and J lost 8 bases, with 16 bases between them. The CDR3 loop spans 14 amino acids. CDR1 is SGHAT and CDR2 is FQNNGV in the germline V gene. CDR3 loop: CASSPGTAVHEQFF. The CDR3 nucleotides are TGTGCCAGCAGCCCCGGGACTGCCGTCCATGAGCAGTTCTTC.

V usage is TRBV19 and J usage is TRBJ1-1; 7 positions agree with TRBD1. Germline CDR1 LNHDA, CDR2 SQIVND (reference sequence). The CDR3 contains 14 residues. The trim removed 8 bases at V and 0 bases at J, leaving 6 bases unmatched. The CDR3 is CASSPTGMNTEAFF. In DNA form, the CDR3 reads TGTGCCAGTTCACCGACAGGGATGAACACTGAAGCTTTCTTT.

The V and J genes are TRBV19 and TRBJ1-5; D uncertain. The V and J ends lost 0 bases and 11 bases respectively, with 23 bases between them. The CDR3 consists of 17 residues. CDR1 is LNHDA, CDR2 SQIVND, per germline (reference sequence). The CDR3 DNA sequence: TGTGCCAGTAGTATAGATTCTCTAGCAGGCGGCCTCGTAGCCCAGCATTTT. Its translation: CASSIDSLAGGLVAQHF.

The V call is TRBV7-3, the J call TRBJ1-2, with D uncertain. This CDR3 has 13 amino acids. Germline CDR1 is SGHTA and CDR2 is FQGTGA. The germline V and J ends were trimmed by 4 bases and 2 bases, with 8 bases remaining between them. The CDR3 nucleotides are TGTGCCAGCAGCTCGGGTGAGAACTATGGCTACACCTTC. This encodes CASSSGENYGYTF. Together with reference TRBV7-3 and TRBJ1-2, the CDR3 gives the full variable domain: GAGVSQTPSNKVTEKGKYVELRCDPISGHTALYWYRQSLGQGPEFLIYFQGTGAADDSGLPNDRFFAVRPEGSVSTLKIQRTERGDSAVYLCASSSGENYGYTFGSGTRLTVV.

This clone was detected only once. The chain has TRBV6-6 and TRBJ1-2; 9 positions agree with TRBD1. The V gene's germline CDR1 is MNHNY and CDR2 SVGAGI (reference sequence). V lost 2 bases to trimming and J lost 6 bases; unmatched junction nucleotides: 7. The CDR3 has 15 residues. CDR3 DNA sequence: TGTGCCAGCAGTTACCCGGGACAGGGAAGCGATGGCTACACCTTC. Its translation is CASSYPGQGSDGYTF.

The J gene is TRBJ2-7, the V gene TRBV7-8; no reliable D call. In germline, CDR1 is SGHVS, CDR2 FQNEAQ. The CDR3 is 12 residues long. V lost 4 bases, J lost 4 bases, and 8 bases lay in between. CDR3 protein: CASSSSPYEQYF. The CDR3 DNA reads TGTGCCAGCAGCTCTTCCCCGTACGAGCAGTACTTC.

The CDR3, as DNA: TGCGCCAGCAGTGTTGCGGGCGCCGGGGAGCTGTTTTTT. Protein sequence: CASSVAGAGELFF. V is TRBV10-1 and J is TRBJ2-2; a weak D match, TRBD2 (5 bases). The germline V gene has CDR1 WNHNN and CDR2 SYGVQD (reference sequence). V was cut by 4 bases and J by 6 bases, with 9 bases left in between. The CDR3 is made up of 13 amino acids.

The chain combines TRBV18 with TRBJ1-2, with a weak D call TRBD1 (5 bases). The V and J ends lost 2 bases and 4 bases respectively, with 11 bases between them. The CDR3 sequence is 14 residues long. The germline CDR1 and CDR2 sequences are KGHSH and LQKENI. The CDR3 DNA follows: TGTGCCAGCTCACCAGACAGCGTGGGCTATGGCTACACCTTC. This translates into CASSPDSVGYGYTF.

Concerning this clone: Germline and junction disagree at one end, which may indicate a read error. This same CDR3 is encoded by further DNA sequences in the sample. The rearrangement links TRBV30 to TRBJ1-6; possibly TRBD1 for D (6 bases). The CDR3 consists of 15 residues. Looked up from germline, CDR1 is GTSNPN and CDR2 is SVGIG (reference sequence). The CDR3 DNA is TGTGCCTGGAGTGGGGGGCCGGCATATAATTCCCCCCTCCACTTT. This sequence encodes CAWSGGPAYNSPLHF.

The chain has TRBV4-2 and TRBJ1-5; TRBD1 is a possible D gene (6 bases). CDR1 and CDR2 from the germline V gene are LGHNA and YNFKEQ. The CDR3 runs 16 residues. Trimming removed 1 base from V and 0 bases from J, with 10 bases in between. The CDR3 sequence: CASSQAQGDSNQPQHF. The CDR3 DNA reads TGTGCCAGCAGCCAAGCACAGGGCGATAGCAATCAGCCCCAGCATTTT.

The V gene is TRBV27, the J gene TRBJ2-7; 7 nucleotides agree with TRBD1. V trimming: 6 bases; J trimming: 3 bases; junction bases outside the gene matches: 8. Looked up from germline, CDR1 is MNHEY and CDR2 is SMNVEV (reference sequence). There are 14 residues in the CDR3. CDR3 in amino acids: CASSLIRQGYEQYF. The DNA for the CDR3 is TGTGCCAGCAGCCTAATACGACAGGGCTACGAGCAGTACTTC.

The V and J genes are TRBV5-1 and TRBJ2-5, with 7 bases matching TRBD2. CDR1 and CDR2 from the germline V gene are SGHRS and YFSETQ. The J segment lost 5 bases and the V segment lost 0 bases, leaving 7 bases of the junction unmatched. This CDR3 has 15 amino acids. The chain's CDR3 is CASSLGAGTRETQYF. CDR3 coding DNA: TGCGCCAGCAGCTTGGGAGCGGGAACCCGGGAGACCCAGTACTTC.